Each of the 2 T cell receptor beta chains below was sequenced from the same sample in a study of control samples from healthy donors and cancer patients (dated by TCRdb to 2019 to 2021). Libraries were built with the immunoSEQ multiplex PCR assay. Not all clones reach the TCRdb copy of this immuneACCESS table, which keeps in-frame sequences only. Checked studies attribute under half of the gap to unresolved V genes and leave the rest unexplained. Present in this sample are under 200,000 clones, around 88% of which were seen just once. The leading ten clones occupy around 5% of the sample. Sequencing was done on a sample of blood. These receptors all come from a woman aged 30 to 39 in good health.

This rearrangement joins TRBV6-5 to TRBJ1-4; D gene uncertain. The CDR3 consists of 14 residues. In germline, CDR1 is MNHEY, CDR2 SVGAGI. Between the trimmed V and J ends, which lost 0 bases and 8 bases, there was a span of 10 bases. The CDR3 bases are TGTGCCAGCAGTTACTCAGGAGGTGGGGAAAAACTGTTTTTT. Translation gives CASSYSGGGEKLFF.

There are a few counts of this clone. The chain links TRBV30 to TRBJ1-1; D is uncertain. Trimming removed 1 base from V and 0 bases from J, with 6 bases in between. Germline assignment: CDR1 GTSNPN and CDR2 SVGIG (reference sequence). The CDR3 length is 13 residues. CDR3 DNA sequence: TGTGCCTGGAGTGGGGCCGTGAACACTGAAGCTTTCTTT. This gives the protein CAWSGAVNTEAFF.